Following are 32 T cell receptor beta chains from one sample sequenced in a study of technical replicates of blood from several donors. The assay was immunoSEQ multiplex PCR, and TCRdb's table has in-frame clones only and misses some. The sample has tens of thousands of clones; less than 98% are singletons. Sequencing was carried out using T cells isolated from PBMCs. These receptors were taken from a human donor in good health.

The chain joins TRBV10-3 to TRBJ2-7; TRBD1 might be the D (6 bases). Deletions cut 4 bases from V and 0 bases from J, with 10 bases between. The CDR3 extends over 14 amino acids. CDR1 is ENHRY, CDR2 SYGVKD, per germline. The CDR3 DNA reads as TGTGCCATCAGTGCCCAGGACAGCTCCTACGAGCAGTACTTC. This sequence encodes CAISAQDSSYEQYF.

The chain combines TRBV29-1 with TRBJ1-2, with no clear D. In germline, CDR1 is SQVTM, CDR2 ANQGSEA. This CDR3 has 11 amino acids. V was trimmed by 8 bases and J by 3 bases, leaving 10 bases between them. The CDR3 spells CSSRVDYGYTF. The CDR3 DNA reads TGCAGCTCCCGGGTCGACTATGGCTACACCTTC.

V is TRBV6-5 and J is TRBJ2-7; 12 bases are shared with TRBD2. Germline lookup yields CDR1 MNHEY and CDR2 SVGAGI. V lost 7 bases, J lost 4 bases, and 8 bases stayed unmatched. The CDR3 length is 15 residues. CDR3 DNA: TGTGCCAGCACCCAAGGACTAGCGGGACAATACGAGCAGTACTTC. This gives the protein CASTQGLAGQYEQYF.

CDR3 sequence reads: CASSRDRGGYEQYF. CDR3 nucleotide sequence: TGTGCCAGCAGCCGGGACAGGGGTGGATACGAGCAGTACTTC. The chain couples TRBV5-6 to TRBJ2-7; 10 nucleotides align to TRBD1. This CDR3 spans 14 amino acids. J gave up 4 bases and V 4 bases, and 5 bases lay outside the gene matches. Germline assignment: CDR1 SGHDT and CDR2 YYEEEE.

The chain links TRBV29-1 to TRBJ2-3, with 7 positions matching TRBD2. This CDR3 region has 14 residues. The junction had 8 bases not matched to a gene; V was cut back by 3 bases and J by 5 bases. CDR1 and CDR2 (germline): SQVTM, ANQGSEA. The CDR3 spells CSVDGASGGDTQYF. The CDR3 DNA reads as TGCAGCGTTGATGGGGCTAGCGGCGGAGATACGCAGTATTTT.

The rearrangement joins TRBV7-9 to TRBJ1-4; no firm D call. Between the trimmed V and J ends, which lost 1 base and 2 bases, there was a span of 11 bases. The CDR3 runs to 16 residues. CDR1 and CDR2 (germline): SEHNR, FQNEAQ (reference sequence). CDR3 residues: CASSLGEVSTNEKLFF. CDR3 nucleotide sequence: TGTGCCAGCAGCTTAGGCGAGGTTAGCACTAATGAAAAACTGTTTTTT.

Concerning this clone: The junction does not match germline at one end; this may be a read error. The V gene is TRBV7-9, the J gene TRBJ1-4; D might be TRBD1 (6 bases). Germline V lookup: CDR1 SEHNR, CDR2 FQNEAQ (reference sequence). This CDR3 comprises 9 residues. CDR3 amino acids: CAGGGQPRF. CDR3 nucleotides: TGTGCCGGCGGGGGGCAGCCGCGTTTT.

This rearrangement joins TRBV30 to TRBJ2-7; 9 bases map to TRBD2. The CDR3 runs to 17 residues. The V and J ends lost 3 bases and 3 bases, in that order; junction bases with no gene match: 15. The germline V gene encodes CDR1 GTSNPN and CDR2 SVGIG (reference sequence). CDR3 in DNA: TGTGCCTGGAGGGAGTCCCTCTCTAGCGGGGTCTACTACGAGCAGTACTTC. Amino acids: CAWRESLSSGVYYEQYF.

The CDR3 sequence: CASSYGTADHNEQFF. The CDR3 nucleotides are TGTGCCAGCAGCTACGGGACTGCGGATCACAATGAGCAGTTCTTC. V is TRBV5-4 and J is TRBJ2-1; tentative D call: TRBD2 (6 bases). The CDR3 is 15 residues long. V was cut by 3 bases and J by 5 bases, with 15 bases left in between. Germline loops: CDR1 SGHNT, CDR2 YYREEE (reference sequence).

V gene TRBV4-1 combines with J gene TRBJ1-4; D is uncertain. Germline values: CDR1 MGHRA, CDR2 YSYEKL. Trimming took 3 bases from V and 11 from J, leaving 10 bases between them. The CDR3 contains 12 residues. CDR3 bases: TGCGCCAGCAGCCAGCAGACGGGGAAACTGTTTTTT. Translated, it gives CASSQQTGKLFF.

The rearrangement uses TRBV28 and TRBJ1-5; a weak D match, TRBD1 (5 bases). V lost 5 bases to trimming and J lost 0 bases, with 11 bases between them. CDR3 length: 15 residues. Germline V lookup: CDR1 MDHEN, CDR2 SYDVKM. In DNA, the CDR3 is TGTGCCAGCAGTCCGGACACAATTAGCAATCAGCCCCAGCATTTT. It translates to CASSPDTISNQPQHF.

The CDR3 DNA reads TGCGCCAGCAGCCAAGATCTCGGGCGGGAGGGGACCCAGTACTTC. It encodes CASSQDLGREGTQYF. The chain uses TRBV4-3 and TRBJ2-5, with TRBD2 matching 9 bases. With V trimmed by 0 bases and J by 7 bases, 6 bases remained unmatched. This CDR3 is 15 amino acids long. Germline V gene lookup returns CDR1 LGHNA and CDR2 YSLEER.

The V call is TRBV18, the J call TRBJ1-5; possibly TRBD1 for D (6 bases). Looked up from germline, CDR1 is KGHSH and CDR2 is LQKENI. The CDR3 extends over 16 amino acids. Trimming stripped 1 base from V and 4 bases from J, with 14 bases between. CDR3 in DNA: TGTGCCAGCTCACCACTCCGGGACACCGGTAATCAGCCCCAGCATTTT. It is translated as CASSPLRDTGNQPQHF.

The gene calls are TRBV2 and TRBJ2-5; TRBD2 matches at 7 bases. The CDR3 length is 14 residues. From germline, CDR1 is SNHLY and CDR2 FYNNEI. J lost 4 bases, V lost 4 bases, and 6 bases had no gene match. Written as DNA, the CDR3 is TGTGCCAGCAGTGTATTGGCGGGAGTAGAGACCCAGTACTTC. Translated, it gives CASSVLAGVETQYF.

The rearrangement joins TRBV18 to TRBJ1-1, with D tentatively TRBD1 (6 bases). CDR1 is KGHSH, CDR2 LQKENI, per germline. Trimming took 6 bases from V and 3 from J, leaving 14 bases between them. This CDR3 has 14 amino acids. CDR3 residues: CASSPAGEYTEAFF. The CDR3 nucleotides read TGTGCCAGCTCCCCTGCAGGGGAATACACTGAAGCTTTCTTT.

The rearrangement links TRBV28 to TRBJ2-7; maybe TRBD2 (6 bases). V was cut by 4 bases and J by 4 bases, with 8 bases left in between. The CDR3 length is 12 residues. Per germline, CDR1 MDHEN and CDR2 SYDVKM. CDR3 DNA sequence: TGTGCCAGCAGTTCGGGACTTTACGAGCAGTACTTC. The encoded protein is CASSSGLYEQYF.

The chain has TRBV29-1 and TRBJ2-1, with 10 bases matching TRBD2. The trim removed 4 bases at V and 2 bases at J, leaving 5 bases unmatched. The CDR3 is made up of 15 amino acids. Germline-derived CDR1 and CDR2 are SQVTM and ANQGSEA. The CDR3 reads CSVVILAGTYNEQFF. As DNA, the CDR3 is TGCAGCGTTGTGATACTAGCGGGAACCTACAATGAGCAGTTCTTC.

This chain links TRBV7-6 with TRBJ1-5; D might be TRBD1 (5 bases). The V and J ends lost 5 bases and 8 bases respectively, with 10 bases between them. Germline assignment: CDR1 SGHVS and CDR2 FNYEAQ. The CDR3 contains 12 residues. CDR3 coding DNA: TGTGCCAGCAGCCAGGGCCGGGAGCCCCAGCATTTT. This gives the protein CASSQGREPQHF.

This chain joins TRBV29-1 and TRBJ2-7, with D possibly TRBD1 on 6 matching bases. Between the trimmed V and J ends, which lost 4 bases and 2 bases, there was a span of 12 bases. CDR3 size: 13 residues. Germline CDR1 and CDR2: SQVTM and ANQGSEA. The CDR3 region has the DNA TGCAGCGTTGCCGTGACAGGCGCCTACGAGCAGTACTTC. Amino acid sequence: CSVAVTGAYEQYF.

The chain uses TRBV19 and TRBJ2-3, with 12 bases aligning to TRBD2. Germline-derived CDR1 and CDR2 are LNHDA and SQIVND (reference sequence). CDR3 size: 21 residues. J lost 0 bases, V lost 6 bases, and 19 bases had no gene match. As DNA, the CDR3 is TGTGCCAGTAGCATCGCACCTCCACTAGCGGGAGGCCCCTTTAGCACAGATACGCAGTATTTT. Translating it yields CASSIAPPLAGGPFSTDTQYF. The variable domain in full, with the rest retrieved from reference TRBV19 and TRBJ2-3, is DGGITQSPKYLFRKEGQNVTLSCEQNLNHDAMYWYRQDPGQGLRLIYYSQIVNDFQKGDIAEGYSVSREKKESFPLTVTSAQKNPTAFYLCASSIAPPLAGGPFSTDTQYFGPGTRLTVL.

This rearrangement joins TRBV30 to TRBJ2-4, with 8 bases that match TRBD1. Germline CDR1 reads GTSNPN; CDR2 reads SVGIG (reference sequence). The CDR3 runs to 13 residues. Trimming cost V 4 bases and J 2 bases; bases outside gene matches: 1. The CDR3 here is CAWTGGPKNIQYF. Here the CDR3 DNA reads TGTGCCTGGACAGGGGGCCCCAAAAACATTCAGTACTTC.

For the CDR3, the DNA is TGTGCCAGCAACCCCCTAGCGGGAGGGCCGCGGGAGACCCAGTACTTC. Amino acids: CASNPLAGGPRETQYF. The chain joins TRBV7-9 to TRBJ2-5; 12 bases fit TRBD2. The CDR3 is made up of 16 amino acids. Germline V gene data show CDR1 as SEHNR and CDR2 as FQNEAQ (reference sequence). V gave up 7 bases and J gave up 5 bases; unmatched junction bases: 11.

The rearrangement joins TRBV7-9 to TRBJ2-7; no clear D gene. The V end was cut by 5 bases, the J end by 9 bases, with 11 bases between. Germline V gives CDR1 SEHNR, CDR2 FQNEAQ (reference sequence). This CDR3 has 11 residues. DNA of the CDR3: TGTGCCAGCAGCCGCGAACCGAGGCAGTACTTC. Its translation is CASSREPRQYF.

The chain links TRBV30 to TRBJ1-4, with 9 bases identical to TRBD1. This CDR3 has 14 amino acids. Germline-derived CDR1 and CDR2 are GTSNPN and SVGIG (reference sequence). V trimming: 4 bases; J trimming: 7 bases; junction bases outside the gene matches: 7. The CDR3 spells CAWTRDREREKLFF. As DNA, the CDR3 is TGTGCCTGGACCCGGGACAGGGAACGTGAAAAACTGTTTTTT.

This chain links TRBV2 with TRBJ1-4; D not resolved. Per the germline V gene, CDR1 is SNHLY and CDR2 is FYNNEI. Trimming stripped 5 bases from V and 0 bases from J, with 10 bases between. The CDR3 runs to 15 residues. CDR3 coding DNA: TGTGCCAGCAGTCAAATTCAAACAACTAATGAAAAACTGTTTTTT. The encoded protein is CASSQIQTTNEKLFF.

This chain joins TRBV30 and TRBJ2-7, with D possibly being TRBD1 (6 bases). The CDR3 totals 11 residues. The germline CDR1 and CDR2 sequences are GTSNPN and SVGIG (reference sequence). V lost 4 bases to trimming and J lost 4 bases, with 8 bases between them. CDR3 nucleotide sequence: TGTGCCTGGATGGGGGCGTACGAGCAGTACTTC. The encoded protein is CAWMGAYEQYF.

The V call is TRBV15, the J call TRBJ2-7, with 9 positions matching TRBD1. There are 15 residues in the CDR3. The V gene's germline CDR1 is LNHNV and CDR2 YYDKDF (reference sequence). J was trimmed by 3 bases and V by 5 bases; bases with no gene match: 8. CDR3 region: CATSGEGTGSYEQYF. CDR3 coding DNA: TGTGCCACCAGCGGGGAGGGGACAGGGAGCTACGAGCAGTACTTC.

CDR3 loop: CASSVGASGRGETQYF. Here the CDR3 DNA reads TGTGCCAGCAGCGTAGGGGCTAGCGGGAGGGGAGAGACCCAGTACTTC. This chain joins TRBV9 and TRBJ2-5; 12 nucleotides match TRBD2. J gave up 4 bases and V 0 bases, and 4 bases lay outside the gene matches. The CDR3 is made up of 16 amino acids. The V gene's germline CDR1 is SGDLS and CDR2 YYNGEE. The whole variable domain, remainder taken from reference TRBV9 and TRBJ2-5, is DSGVTQTPKHLITATGQRVTLRCSPRSGDLSVYWYQQSLDQGLQFLIQYYNGEERAKGNILERFSAQQFPDLHSELNLSSLELGDSALYFCASSVGASGRGETQYFGPGTRLLVL.

This rearrangement joins TRBV5-1 to TRBJ2-2; possible D gene TRBD2, 6 bases. Germline-derived CDR1 and CDR2 are SGHRS and YFSETQ. The V end lost 0 bases, the J end lost 3 bases, and 9 bases lay between the germline ends. The CDR3 extends over 15 amino acids. The CDR3 sequence is CASSLGGDYTGELFF. Here the CDR3 DNA reads TGCGCCAGCAGCTTGGGGGGGGACTACACCGGGGAGCTGTTTTTT.

The rearrangement uses TRBV6-6 and TRBJ1-1, with D possibly TRBD1 on 6 matching bases. The V end was cut by 6 bases, the J end by 2 bases, with 16 bases between. This CDR3 contains 15 residues. Germline CDR1 and CDR2: MNHNY and SVGAGI (reference sequence). DNA of the CDR3: TGTGCCAGCAGATCTAGGGGGACGGGAAACACTGAAGCTTTCTTT. It yields the protein CASRSRGTGNTEAFF.

The V and J genes are TRBV6-5 and TRBJ2-3; TRBD1 matches at 9 bases. Germline-derived CDR1 and CDR2 are MNHEY and SVGAGI. After removal of 3 bases from V and 5 bases from J, the junction contained 9 bases not matched to a gene. The CDR3 is made up of 16 amino acids. CDR3 sequence: CASSYSRDRVQDTQYF. The CDR3 region has the DNA TGTGCCAGCAGTTATAGCCGGGACAGGGTTCAAGATACGCAGTATTTT.

The rearrangement uses TRBV7-3 and TRBJ2-6, with a tentative D call TRBD2 (5 bases). V was clipped by 2 bases and J by 0 bases, with 8 bases between them. Looked up from germline, CDR1 is SGHTA and CDR2 is FQGTGA. The CDR3 has 16 amino acids. The DNA for the CDR3 is TGTGCCAGCAGCTTAGAGGGAACCTCTGGGGCCAACGTCCTGACTTTC. As protein: CASSLEGTSGANVLTF. The full variable domain, its missing parts supplied by reference TRBV7-3 and TRBJ2-6, is GAGVSQTPSNKVTEKGKYVELRCDPISGHTALYWYRQSLGQGPEFLIYFQGTGAADDSGLPNDRFFAVRPEGSVSTLKIQRTERGDSAVYLCASSLEGTSGANVLTFGAGSRLTVL.